The 31 T cell receptor beta chains presented below share a single source sample, sequenced in a study of cytomegalovirus exposure and HLA in healthy donors. A multiplex PCR was run with 60 Vbeta primers and 13 Jbeta primers. Using immunoSEQ multiplex PCR, the repertoire was profiled, and TCRdb retains in-frame clones only, with some absent. The specimen's table records approximately 100,000 clones. Specimen: PBMCs. These receptors all come from a man between 50 and 59 years old in good health and CMV-seronegative.

The chain uses TRBV7-9 and TRBJ1-4; tentative D call: TRBD1 (6 bases). The germline V and J ends were trimmed by 7 bases and 8 bases, with 17 bases remaining between them. This CDR3 region has 14 residues. Germline CDR1 is SEHNR and CDR2 is FQNEAQ (reference sequence). The CDR3 DNA sequence: TGTGCCAGCACCGGGACACTTCAGAGGGAAAAACTGTTTTTT. Its protein is CASTGTLQREKLFF.

The V gene is TRBV27, the J gene TRBJ1-5, with 8 bases aligning to TRBD1. Germline V lookup: CDR1 MNHEY, CDR2 SMNVEV (reference sequence). V trimming: 10 bases; J trimming: 2 bases; junction bases outside the gene matches: 7. CDR3 length: 14 amino acids. The CDR3 DNA follows: TGTGCCACTCGGCGGGGACAGGGCAATCAGCCCCAGCATTTT. This encodes CATRRGQGNQPQHF.

The chain uses TRBV18 and TRBJ2-6, with D possibly matching TRBD2 (6 bases). The V gene lost 2 bases and the J gene lost 2 bases, with 19 bases spanning the gap. The CDR3 extends over 19 amino acids. Germline V gene sequence: CDR1 KGHSH, CDR2 LQKENI. The CDR3 sequence: CASSPINPGGSTGANVLTF. The CDR3 DNA reads TGTGCCAGCTCACCAATCAATCCCGGAGGGTCGACTGGGGCCAACGTCCTGACTTTC.

With regard to this clone: This CDR3 is also generated by other DNA sequences in the sample. The rearrangement joins TRBV15 to TRBJ2-7, with 9 bases that match TRBD1. V gave up 1 base and J gave up 4 bases; unmatched junction bases: 5. The CDR3 consists of 15 residues. From germline, CDR1 is LNHNV and CDR2 YYDKDF (reference sequence). In nucleotides, the CDR3 is TGTGCCACCAGCAGAGGGGGGACAGGGAGTTACGAGCAGTACTTC. Translating it yields CATSRGGTGSYEQYF.

CDR3 DNA sequence: TGCGCCAGCAGCTTGGACCTGGTCCAGGTATCCCAAAATGAGCAGTTCTTC. Translated, it gives CASSLDLVQVSQNEQFF. The gene calls are TRBV5-1 and TRBJ2-1; D gene uncertain. CDR3 size: 17 residues. V lost 0 bases to trimming and J lost 7 bases, with 20 bases between them. Germline CDR1 is SGHRS and CDR2 is YFSETQ. Together with reference TRBV5-1 and TRBJ2-1, the CDR3 gives the full variable domain: KAGVTQTPRYLIKTRGQQVTLSCSPISGHRSVSWYQQTPGQGLQFLFEYFSETQRNKGNFPGRFSGRQFSNSRSEMNVSTLELGDSALYLCASSLDLVQVSQNEQFFGPGTRLTVL.

About this clone itself: Other DNA sequences in the sample encode the same CDR3. The CDR3 DNA is TGTGCCAGCAGCGTAGATTTGGCGGGAGGCGAGCAGTACTTC. This gives the protein CASSVDLAGGEQYF. V usage is TRBV9 and J usage is TRBJ2-7; 8 positions agree with TRBD2. Germline V lookup: CDR1 SGDLS, CDR2 YYNGEE. V lost 0 bases, J lost 6 bases, and 5 bases stayed unmatched. This CDR3 spans 14 amino acids.

This sequence joins TRBV18 and TRBJ2-7, with TRBD1 matching 9 bases. Per germline, CDR1 KGHSH and CDR2 LQKENI. CDR3 length: 16 residues. The V and J ends lost 3 bases and 2 bases, in that order; junction bases with no gene match: 8. The CDR3 protein is CASSPPGQGRTYEQYF. The CDR3 DNA is TGTGCCAGCTCACCGCCGGGACAGGGTAGAACCTACGAGCAGTACTTC.

This rearrangement joins TRBV9 to TRBJ1-3; 9 nucleotides match TRBD1. In germline, CDR1 is SGDLS, CDR2 YYNGEE. This CDR3 comprises 18 residues. The V and J ends lost 1 base and 0 bases, in that order; junction bases with no gene match: 8. CDR3 sequence: CASSVSPGQGSSGNTIYF. The CDR3 DNA sequence: TGTGCCAGCAGCGTATCGCCGGGACAGGGTAGCTCTGGAAACACCATATATTTT.

In DNA form, the CDR3 reads TGTGCCAGCAGCTCCGGCTCCTACGAGCAGTACTTC. Translating gives CASSSGSYEQYF. The rearrangement joins TRBV11-1 to TRBJ2-7; no clear D gene. There are 12 residues in the CDR3. The ends were cut back, 4 bases at V and 0 bases at J, with 4 bases in the middle. Germline V CDR1 and CDR2: SGHAT, FQDESV (reference sequence).

This sequence joins TRBV4-1 and TRBJ2-7; the match to TRBD1 covers 8 bases. Trimming at V came to 0 bases and at J to 7 bases, leaving 8 bases not matched to a gene. CDR1 is MGHRA, CDR2 YSYEKL, per germline. CDR3 size: 15 residues. The CDR3 loop reads CASSQDRDRSLEQYF. The CDR3 DNA is TGCGCCAGCAGCCAAGATCGGGACAGGAGTTTGGAGCAGTACTTC.

The rearrangement uses TRBV7-8 and TRBJ1-1; D not certain. Trimming cost V 6 bases and J 1 base, with 9 bases left between them. Per the germline V gene, CDR1 is SGHVS and CDR2 is FQNEAQ. The CDR3 runs 13 residues. The CDR3 reads CASSLLPNTEAFF. DNA for the CDR3: TGTGCCAGCAGTCTACTGCCGAACACTGAAGCTTTCTTT.

This chain joins TRBV5-4 and TRBJ1-2, with D hard to call. Trimming stripped 7 bases from V and 4 bases from J, with 17 bases between. The CDR3 extends over 14 amino acids. Germline V gene sequence: CDR1 SGHNT, CDR2 YYREEE (reference sequence). For the CDR3, the DNA is TGTGCCAGCGCTCCCACCCCAGGTAGCTATGGCTACACCTTC. Protein: CASAPTPGSYGYTF. The whole variable domain, filled in from reference TRBV5-4 and TRBJ1-2, reads ETGVTQSPTHLIKTRGQQVTLRCSSQSGHNTVSWYQQALGQGPQFIFQYYREEENGRGNFPPRFSGLQFPNYSSELNVNALELDDSALYLCASAPTPGSYGYTFGSGTRLTVV.

CDR3 in amino acids: CASSQGFSWGDGYTF. In nucleotides, the CDR3 is TGCGCCAGCAGCCAAGGATTCAGTTGGGGGGATGGCTACACCTTC. The chain couples TRBV4-3 to TRBJ1-2, with D maybe TRBD1 (5 bases). The germline V gene encodes CDR1 LGHNA and CDR2 YSLEER. The V and J ends lost 1 base and 6 bases respectively, with 15 bases between them. The CDR3 has 15 amino acids.

The chain has TRBV29-1 and TRBJ1-2; 7 bases line up with TRBD1. Per germline, CDR1 SQVTM and CDR2 ANQGSEA. This CDR3 is 12 amino acids long. J was trimmed by 7 bases and V by 6 bases; bases with no gene match: 8. The CDR3 is CSVVQGLSGYTF. CDR3 bases: TGCAGCGTAGTACAGGGGTTGAGTGGCTACACCTTC.

The DNA of the CDR3 is TGTGCCAGCAGCTCGGGAACAGGGTTGGGACAAGAGACCCAGTACTTC. It specifies CASSSGTGLGQETQYF. The chain employs TRBV5-4 and TRBJ2-5; perhaps TRBD1 as D (6 bases). The CDR3 contains 16 residues. Trimming left V 3 bases short and J 2 bases short, with 17 bases between. Germline V gene sequence: CDR1 SGHNT, CDR2 YYREEE (reference sequence).

This sequence joins TRBV11-3 and TRBJ2-3; unclear D gene. V was cut by 1 base and J by 0 bases, with 8 bases left in between. Germline loops: CDR1 SGHNT, CDR2 YENEEA. The CDR3 has 15 amino acids. This CDR3 is CASSLGLQSTDTQYF. The CDR3 region has the DNA TGTGCCAGCAGCTTAGGGCTCCAGAGCACAGATACGCAGTATTTT.

The rearrangement links TRBV5-4 to TRBJ2-1; D remains ambiguous. V was shortened by 4 bases and J by 4 bases, with 9 bases between the two germline ends. The CDR3 runs 13 residues. Looked up from germline, CDR1 is SGHNT and CDR2 is YYREEE (reference sequence). The CDR3 sequence: CASSVGRYNEQFF. The CDR3 bases are TGTGCCAGCAGCGTGGGCCGGTACAATGAGCAGTTCTTC.

The chain has TRBV30 and TRBJ1-5; D is unclear. The ends were cut back, 2 bases at V and 4 bases at J, with 9 bases in the middle. This CDR3 comprises 13 residues. Per germline, CDR1 GTSNPN and CDR2 SVGIG (reference sequence). CDR3 DNA sequence: TGTGCCTGGAGTCACAGCTTAAATCAGCCCCAGCATTTT. Translation gives CAWSHSLNQPQHF.

The chain joins TRBV10-3 to TRBJ1-6; 7 bases are a match to TRBD1. After removal of 10 bases from V and 1 base from J, the junction contained 10 bases not matched to a gene. This CDR3 comprises 16 residues. Germline CDR1 ENHRY, CDR2 SYGVKD. The CDR3 DNA reads as TGTGCCACCCATGACAGGGTGGGGTCCTATAATTCACCCCTCCACTTT. Residues: CATHDRVGSYNSPLHF.

J is TRBJ1-1 and V is TRBV5-1, with D perhaps matching TRBD1 (6 bases). CDR1 and CDR2 (germline): SGHRS, YFSETQ. The CDR3 is 17 residues long. Trimming left V 0 bases short and J 2 bases short, with 17 bases between. CDR3 protein: CASSLDSGLGANTEAFF. Here the CDR3 DNA reads TGCGCCAGCAGCTTGGACTCCGGGCTGGGGGCAAACACTGAAGCTTTCTTT. Together with reference TRBV5-1 and TRBJ1-1, the CDR3 gives the full variable domain: KAGVTQTPRYLIKTRGQQVTLSCSPISGHRSVSWYQQTPGQGLQFLFEYFSETQRNKGNFPGRFSGRQFSNSRSEMNVSTLELGDSALYLCASSLDSGLGANTEAFFGQGTRLTVV.

This chain connects TRBV4-1 to TRBJ1-2, with a weak D call TRBD1 (5 bases). CDR3 length: 17 amino acids. V was trimmed by 3 bases and J by 3 bases, leaving 20 bases between them. Germline V gene sequence: CDR1 MGHRA, CDR2 YSYEKL. CDR3 nucleotides: TGCGCCAGCAGCCAGTCGACAGCCGGTGCTCTGGACTATGGCTACACCTTC. This encodes CASSQSTAGALDYGYTF.

The rearrangement links TRBV9 to TRBJ2-6; 10 positions match TRBD2. The ends lost 3 bases at V and 4 bases at J; junction bases unmatched: 7. CDR1 SGDLS and CDR2 YYNGEE come from the germline V gene. CDR3 size: 17 residues. The CDR3 DNA is TGTGCCAGCAGCGCACTAGCGGGGACCCGGGGGGCCAACGTCCTGACTTTC. This codes for CASSALAGTRGANVLTF.

The chain links TRBV7-8 to TRBJ1-3; 7 bases map to TRBD1. The germline CDR1 and CDR2 sequences are SGHVS and FQNEAQ. V lost 5 bases and J lost 3; bases outside the gene matches: 16. The CDR3 has 18 residues. This chain's CDR3 is CASSARGGPVLGGNTIYF. The CDR3 region has the DNA TGTGCCAGCAGCGCTAGAGGGGGCCCGGTCCTCGGTGGAAACACCATATATTTT.

The rearrangement uses TRBV6-1 and TRBJ2-2; TRBD1 matches at 7 bases. Germline trimming cut 11 bases from V and 7 bases from J; bases unmatched to any gene: 16. Germline V gene sequence: CDR1 MNHNS, CDR2 SASEGT. This CDR3 is 15 amino acids long. The CDR3 DNA reads TGTGCCTCGAAACAGGGGCCGACATACAACGGGGAGCTGTTTTTT. It specifies CASKQGPTYNGELFF.

The rearrangement links TRBV7-9 to TRBJ1-3; possible D gene TRBD1, 6 bases. Germline CDR1 SEHNR, CDR2 FQNEAQ (reference sequence). CDR3 length equals 16 residues. Trimming cost V 5 bases and J 0 bases, with 14 bases left between them. CDR3 bases: TGTGCCAGCAGCCTACCCGGGACAAGCTCTGGAAACACCATATATTTT. Translating it yields CASSLPGTSSGNTIYF.

The chain carries TRBV29-1 and TRBJ2-1; D perhaps matches TRBD2 (6 bases). V gave up 7 bases and J gave up 9 bases, with 19 bases separating them. CDR1 and CDR2 (germline): SQVTM, ANQGSEA. This CDR3 contains 13 residues. The CDR3 sequence is CSAPAAGSGEQFF. DNA for the CDR3: TGCAGCGCCCCTGCGGCGGGGTCTGGTGAGCAGTTCTTC.

This chain links TRBV5-1 with TRBJ2-7; D might be TRBD2 (6 bases). Germline CDR1 SGHRS, CDR2 YFSETQ. The CDR3 consists of 14 residues. Trimming shortened V by 4 bases and J by 2 bases, and 13 bases separated the two germline ends. CDR3 bases: TGCGCCAGCAGCGAGCTAGCGACTACCTACGAGCAGTACTTC. Translating it yields CASSELATTYEQYF.

The J gene is TRBJ1-3, the V gene TRBV7-2; no definite D call. Germline CDR1 SGHTA, CDR2 FQGNSA. The CDR3 contains 13 residues. Trimming shortened V by 4 bases and J by 4 bases, and 8 bases separated the two germline ends. CDR3 in DNA: TGTGCCAGCAGCTCTAGGATCGGAAACACCATATATTTT. Protein product: CASSSRIGNTIYF.

The V gene is TRBV19, the J gene TRBJ1-2, with a weak D call TRBD1 (5 bases). The CDR3 loop spans 16 amino acids. V gave up 4 bases and J gave up 8 bases, with 23 bases separating them. Germline V gives CDR1 LNHDA, CDR2 SQIVND (reference sequence). CDR3 DNA: TGTGCCAGTAGTAGGGCTTTAGGGGCAGGGTCTTTCGGCTACACCTTC. It encodes CASSRALGAGSFGYTF.

V is TRBV18 and J is TRBJ1-6; 7 positions agree with TRBD1. Losses at the gene ends were 3 bases for V and 10 bases for J; bases not matched to a gene: 6. The germline V gene has CDR1 KGHSH and CDR2 LQKENI. The length of the CDR3 is 14 residues. CDR3 sequence (DNA): TGTGCCAGCTCACCCACAGGGGACGGATCACCCCTCCACTTT. Encoded protein: CASSPTGDGSPLHF.

CDR3 nucleotide sequence: TGTGCCAGCAGCTTAACGCCACACGTGAATACGCAGTATTTT. Amino acid sequence: CASSLTPHVNTQYF. The chain uses TRBV9 and TRBJ2-3; no clear D gene. Trimming cost V 4 bases and J 7 bases, with 16 bases left between them. CDR3 length: 14 residues. CDR1 and CDR2 from the germline V gene are SGDLS and YYNGEE.